Shown below are 19 T cell receptor beta chains from a single sample sequenced in a study of early T cells in non-severe SARS-CoV-2 infection. Using its own MiXCR run on the 5' RACE reads, TCRdb lists one record per CDR3 protein. The sample contains over 100,000 distinct CDR3 sequences, 10% to 15% of which appear only once. The sample taken for sequencing was whole blood. The receptors come from an adult who was a healthcare worker with PCR-confirmed SARS-CoV-2 infection or an uninfected control (not recorded which).

This clonotype has a count of ten or more. The chain employs TRBV28 and TRBJ1-1, with a weak D call TRBD1 (6 bases). V lost 2 bases, J lost 5 bases, and 15 bases lay in between. Germline-derived CDR1 and CDR2 are MDHEN and SYDVKM. The CDR3 is made up of 15 amino acids. In DNA form, the CDR3 reads TGTGCCAGCAGTTTAGTGTGGGGGGCGCAGACTGAAGCTTTCTTT. Protein product: CASSLVWGAQTEAFF. The full variable domain, its missing parts supplied by reference TRBV28 and TRBJ1-1, is DVKVTQSSRYLVKRTGEKVFLECVQDMDHENMFWYRQDPGLGLRLIYFSYDVKMKEKGDIPEGYSVSREKKERFSLILESASTNQTSMYLCASSLVWGAQTEAFFGQGTRLTVV.

Turning to this clonotype: Possible read error: a much larger clone is one base away. The CDR3 here is CASSTPKRYSYEQYF. The CDR3 coding sequence is TGTGCCAGCAGCACCCCCAAGAGGTACTCCTACGAGCAGTACTTC. This chain links TRBV7-9 with TRBJ2-7; D unresolved. V was pared by 5 bases and J by 0 bases, with 14 bases between. The CDR3 consists of 15 residues. Per germline, CDR1 SEHNR and CDR2 FQNEAQ (reference sequence).

This clonotype was detected a few times. CDR3: CAWSAGGASNQPQHF. DNA for the CDR3: TGTGCCTGGAGTGCAGGAGGGGCCAGCAATCAGCCCCAGCATTTT. The chain combines TRBV30 with TRBJ1-5, with D tentatively TRBD1 (5 bases). V gave up 1 base and J gave up 1 base, with 11 bases separating them. The germline V gene has CDR1 GTSNPN and CDR2 SVGIG (reference sequence). This CDR3 has 15 residues.

This clonotype was counted many times. The J gene is TRBJ2-7, the V gene TRBV10-2; no clear D gene. The CDR3 has 12 residues. Germline V gives CDR1 WSHSY, CDR2 SAAADI. V lost 8 bases and J lost 3, with 11 bases in between. The CDR3 sequence is CASGRVDYEQYF. The CDR3 coding sequence is TGCGCCAGCGGTAGGGTAGACTACGAGCAGTACTTC.

This clonotype was observed a handful of times. The chain joins TRBV6-2 or TRBV6-3 to TRBJ2-1, with 8 bases fitting TRBD2. CDR1 MNHEY and CDR2 SVGEGT come from the germline V gene. The CDR3 extends over 16 amino acids. The J segment lost 7 bases and the V segment lost 4 bases, leaving 12 bases of the junction unmatched. Here the CDR3 DNA reads TGTGCCAGCAGTTGGGGGTTGAGTCGCGGGAGGAATGAGCAGTTCTTC. Amino acids: CASSWGLSRGRNEQFF.

This clonotype was seen ten or more times. This CDR3 is CASSRRGEQFF. CDR3 DNA sequence: TGTGCCAGCTCAAGAAGGGGTGAGCAGTTCTTC. The V and J genes are TRBV18 and TRBJ2-1; a weak D match, TRBD1 (5 bases). V lost 5 bases to trimming and J lost 9 bases, with 8 bases between them. The germline V gene has CDR1 KGHSH and CDR2 LQKENI. The CDR3 is made up of 11 amino acids.

In its sample, this clonotype was seen a few times. The CDR3 DNA reads as TGTGCCAGCAGCTCCCAAGAAGGAAGCTCCTACAATGAGCAGTTCTTC. It encodes CASSSQEGSSYNEQFF. V usage is TRBV11-2 and J usage is TRBJ2-1, with D unclear. Trimming removed 4 bases from V and 0 bases from J, with 13 bases in between. This CDR3 is built from 16 residues. Per the germline V gene, CDR1 is SGHAT and CDR2 is FQNNGV.

This clonotype has just a few counts. This rearrangement joins TRBV6-5 to TRBJ1-2; D is undetermined. The CDR3 loop spans 15 amino acids. V dropped 2 bases and J dropped 2 bases, with 12 bases sitting between them. The germline V gene encodes CDR1 MNHEY and CDR2 SVGAGI. The CDR3 coding sequence is TGTGCCAGCAGTTACGAGGGCTCAAAGAACTATGGCTACACCTTC. Amino acids: CASSYEGSKNYGYTF.

This clonotype appeared many times. This chain uses TRBV7-8 with TRBJ2-2; possible D gene TRBD1, 5 bases. The V and J ends lost 5 bases and 6 bases respectively, with 19 bases between them. Germline V gene lookup returns CDR1 SGHVS and CDR2 FQNEAQ. This CDR3 is 16 amino acids long. The CDR3 DNA follows: TGTGCCAGCAGCCTTCTTCCCGTCAGGGATTCCGGGGAGCTGTTTTTT. As protein: CASSLLPVRDSGELFF. The whole variable domain, filled in from reference TRBV7-8 and TRBJ2-2, reads GAGVSQSPRYKVAKRGQDVALRCDPISGHVSLFWYQQALGQGPEFLTYFQNEAQLDKSGLPSDRFFAERPEGSVSTLKIQRTQQEDSAVYLCASSLLPVRDSGELFFGEGSRLTVL.

Of note for this clonotype: A read error is possible here, since a much larger clone lies one base away. The chain employs TRBV12-3 or TRBV12-4 and TRBJ2-7; D might be TRBD1 (6 bases). CDR3 size: 12 residues. Trimming took 9 bases from V and 4 from J, leaving 13 bases between them. The CDR3 DNA sequence: TGTGCCAGTGGACAGTGGCCTTACGAGCAGTACTTC. It is translated as CASGQWPYEQYF.

This clonotype was counted only a few times. This chain links TRBV7-3 with TRBJ2-4; D tentatively reads TRBD1 or TRBD2 (7 bases each). Germline CDR1 reads SGHTA; CDR2 reads FQGTGA. Trimming left V 5 bases short and J 0 bases short, with 20 bases between. This CDR3 has 18 residues. The CDR3 DNA sequence: TGTGCCAGCAGCCTAAGCGGGGAAACAGGGGTAGCCAAAAACATTCAGTACTTC. The encoded protein is CASSLSGETGVAKNIQYF.

The chain uses TRBV19 and TRBJ2-3; perhaps TRBD1 as D (5 bases). Germline values: CDR1 LNHDA, CDR2 SQIVND (reference sequence). This CDR3 is built from 13 residues. V gave up 7 bases and J gave up 7 bases, with 15 bases separating them. CDR3 amino acids: CASKIGPGYTQYF. As DNA, the CDR3 is TGTGCCAGTAAAATAGGGCCAGGGTATACGCAGTATTTT. The whole variable domain, filled in from reference TRBV19 and TRBJ2-3, reads DGGITQSPKYLFRKEGQNVTLSCEQNLNHDAMYWYRQDPGQGLRLIYYSQIVNDFQKGDIAEGYSVSREKKESFPLTVTSAQKNPTAFYLCASKIGPGYTQYFGPGTRLTVL.

The table lists this clonotype with a few counts. J is TRBJ2-7 and V is TRBV29-1, with a weak D call TRBD1 (6 bases). The V end lost 0 bases, the J end lost 2 bases, and 14 bases lay between the germline ends. The CDR3 extends over 15 amino acids. Germline V gives CDR1 SQVTM, CDR2 ANQGSEA. CDR3 residues: CSVEDARGEAYEQYF. CDR3 sequence (DNA): TGCAGCGTTGAAGATGCCAGGGGAGAAGCCTACGAGCAGTACTTC.

The chain combines TRBV14 with TRBJ2-1, with 7 bases fitting TRBD2. With 10 bases clipped from V and 3 bases from J, the junction kept 21 bases outside the gene matches. The CDR3 runs 18 residues. Germline V gene lookup returns CDR1 SGHDN and CDR2 FVKESK. The DNA for the CDR3 is TGTGCCACGTATTCCCTAGTGGGAGGGCTCCACCTCTACAATGAGCAGTTCTTC. Residues: CATYSLVGGLHLYNEQFF.

This clonotype has a handful of counts. V and J are TRBV10-3 and TRBJ2-1, with TRBD2 matching 12 bases. The length of the CDR3 is 14 residues. Germline V lookup: CDR1 ENHRY, CDR2 SYGVKD. The V segment lost 10 bases and the J segment 3 bases; nucleotides outside the gene matches: 4. CDR3 sequence (DNA): TGTGCCACCCGACTAGCGGGAGTCTACAATGAGCAGTTCTTC. The encoded protein is CATRLAGVYNEQFF.

The V and J genes are TRBV3-1 and TRBJ2-2, with 7 bases matching TRBD1. Trimming took 0 bases from V and 1 from J; bases not matched to a gene: 11. The germline V gene has CDR1 LGHDT and CDR2 YNNKEL (reference sequence). The CDR3 loop spans 19 amino acids. The CDR3 coding sequence is TGTGCCAGCAGCCAAGATTTCGGTAGGGGGCGCGGGAACACCGGGGAGCTGTTTTTT. Translating it yields CASSQDFGRGRGNTGELFF.

In its sample, this clonotype was seen many times. The chain employs TRBV7-9 and TRBJ2-1, with TRBD2 matching 11 bases. V lost 6 bases and J lost 3; bases outside the gene matches: 4. This CDR3 has 15 amino acids. Germline CDR1 reads SEHNR; CDR2 reads FQNEAQ (reference sequence). CDR3 sequence: CASRDLAGGYNEQFF. The CDR3 DNA reads as TGTGCCAGCAGGGACCTAGCGGGAGGCTACAATGAGCAGTTCTTC.

The table lists this clonotype with a count of one. A clone one base away is much larger, so this may be a read error. The chain uses TRBV7-6 and TRBJ1-2; D uncertain. The V gene lost 8 bases and the J gene lost 12 bases, with 16 bases spanning the gap. This CDR3 is built from 11 residues. The germline V gene encodes CDR1 SGHVS and CDR2 FNYEAQ. In nucleotides, the CDR3 is TGTGCCAGCGGGAATGCGGAGGGCCACACCTTC. Translated, it gives CASGNAEGHTF.

This clonotype was observed at least ten times. V and J are TRBV18 and TRBJ1-5; maybe TRBD1 (5 bases). This CDR3 contains 17 residues. The germline gives CDR1 KGHSH, CDR2 LQKENI. The V and J ends lost 3 bases and 7 bases respectively, with 22 bases between them. CDR3 sequence (DNA): TGTGCCAGCTCACCTCCTAATGGCCGGCAGGGAGAACAGCCCCAGCATTTT. It specifies CASSPPNGRQGEQPQHF.